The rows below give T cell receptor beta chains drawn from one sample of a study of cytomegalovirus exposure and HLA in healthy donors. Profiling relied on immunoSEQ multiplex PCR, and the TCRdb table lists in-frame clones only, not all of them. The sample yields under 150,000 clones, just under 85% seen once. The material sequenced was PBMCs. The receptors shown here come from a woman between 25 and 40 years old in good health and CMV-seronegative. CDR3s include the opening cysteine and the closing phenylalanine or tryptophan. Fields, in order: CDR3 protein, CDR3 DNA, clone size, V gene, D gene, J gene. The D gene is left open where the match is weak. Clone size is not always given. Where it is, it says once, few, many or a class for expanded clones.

CDR3aa: CATSRVVDVGTAKSGGYTF
CDR3nt: TGTGCCACCAGCAGAGTGGTGGACGTCGGGACAGCTAAGAGCGGTGGCTACACCTTC
abundance: -
v_gene: TRBV15
d_gene: TRBD1
j_gene: TRBJ1-2

CDR3aa: CSAADYGYTF
CDR3nt: TGCAGTGCTGCGGACTATGGCTACACCTTC
abundance: -
v_gene: TRBV20-1
d_gene: -
j_gene: TRBJ1-2

CDR3aa: CASSRKGTGTYEQYF
CDR3nt: TGTGCCAGCAGCCGTAAGGGGACAGGGACCTACGAGCAGTACTTC
abundance: -
v_gene: TRBV27
d_gene: TRBD1
j_gene: TRBJ2-7

CDR3aa: CASRDRGAYNEQFF
CDR3nt: TGTGCCAGTAGGGACAGGGGGGCCTACAATGAGCAGTTCTTC
abundance: -
v_gene: TRBV19
d_gene: TRBD1
j_gene: TRBJ2-1

CDR3aa: CASSDLAGGDTQYF
CDR3nt: TGTGCCAGCAGTGACCTAGCGGGGGGAGATACGCAGTATTTT
abundance: many
v_gene: TRBV6-4
d_gene: TRBD2
j_gene: TRBJ2-3

CDR3aa: CASSDRGGQPQHF
CDR3nt: TGTGCCAGCAGCGACAGGGGGGGACAGCCCCAGCATTTT
abundance: few
v_gene: TRBV7-2
d_gene: TRBD1
j_gene: TRBJ1-5

CDR3aa: CASRISASTDGNTIYF
CDR3nt: TGTGCCAGCAGAATTTCGGCATCGACAGACGGAAACACCATATATTTT
abundance: -
v_gene: TRBV2
d_gene: -
j_gene: TRBJ1-3

CDR3aa: CASSLGDTTNYGYTF
CDR3nt: TGCGCCAGCAGCTTGGGTGACACAACTAACTATGGCTACACCTTC
abundance: -
v_gene: TRBV5-1
d_gene: -
j_gene: TRBJ1-2

CDR3aa: CASRDSQGHQPQHF
CDR3nt: TGTGCCAGCAGGGACTCACAGGGACATCAGCCCCAGCATTTT
abundance: -
v_gene: TRBV6-6
d_gene: -
j_gene: TRBJ1-5

CDR3aa: CASSMNSLVSPEAFF
CDR3nt: TGTGCCAGTAGTATGAACAGCTTGGTTAGTCCTGAAGCTTTCTTT
abundance: -
v_gene: TRBV19
d_gene: -
j_gene: TRBJ1-1

CDR3aa: CSVEAWTQYF
CDR3nt: TGCAGCGTTGAGGCTTGGACCCAGTACTTC
abundance: -
v_gene: TRBV29-1
d_gene: -
j_gene: TRBJ2-5

CDR3aa: CASSPPLQAGGNEQYF
CDR3nt: TGTGCCAGCTCACCACCTCTTCAGGCAGGGGGCAACGAGCAGTACTTC
abundance: -
v_gene: TRBV18
d_gene: TRBD1
j_gene: TRBJ2-7

CDR3aa: CASSQERGLAGDNEQFF
CDR3nt: TGCGCCAGCAGCCAAGAAAGGGGACTAGCGGGAGACAATGAGCAGTTCTTC
abundance: -
v_gene: TRBV4-3
d_gene: TRBD2
j_gene: TRBJ2-1